This TCR beta chain was captured in a study of early T cells in non-severe SARS-CoV-2 infection. The V segment lost 2 bases and the J segment 0 bases; nucleotides outside the gene matches: 3. The germline V gene encodes CDR1 MNHNY and CDR2 SVGAGI (reference sequence). This CDR3 contains 16 residues. The protocol attached unique molecular identifiers to individual cDNA molecules. TCRdb re-analysed the 5' RACE reads in MiXCR, keeping a single row per CDR3 protein. The sample contains around 80,000 distinct CDR3 sequences, roughly 13% of which appear only once. This clonotype came up a few times. The chain recombines TRBV6-6 with TRBJ2-2; TRBD1 matches at 7 bases. This clonotype was obtained from an adult who was a healthcare worker with PCR-confirmed SARS-CoV-2 infection or an uninfected control (not recorded which). Sample: whole blood. The CDR3 DNA sequence: TGTGCCAGCAGTTACATTCAGGGGGCGAACACCGGGGAGCTGTTTTTT. Protein: CASSYIQGANTGELFF.